Shown below are 6 T cell receptor beta chains from a single sample sequenced in a study of cytomegalovirus exposure and HLA in healthy donors. Method: immunoSEQ multiplex PCR; TCRdb's copy keeps in-frame clones and lacks some. The repertoire holds around 110,000 clones, with less than 90% as singletons. The specimen sequenced was PBMCs. These receptors all stem from a young woman in good health and CMV-seropositive.

V and J are TRBV7-2 and TRBJ2-1, with TRBD2 matching 10 bases. Trimming took 4 bases from V and 2 from J; bases not matched to a gene: 2. The CDR3 totals 15 residues. Germline assignment: CDR1 SGHTA and CDR2 FQGNSA. The CDR3 DNA is TGTGCCAGCAGCTCCCTAGCGGGGGCCTACAATGAGCAGTTCTTC. Protein product: CASSSLAGAYNEQFF.

V and J are TRBV4-1 and TRBJ2-1; 9 bases agree with TRBD2. Germline V gene data show CDR1 as MGHRA and CDR2 as YSYEKL. The CDR3 loop spans 16 amino acids. V shed 3 bases, J shed 8 bases, and the junction held 11 bases outside the gene matches. CDR3 DNA sequence: TGCGCCAGCAGCCATAAAGGGCGGGGGGGCAGGGATGAGCAGTTCTTC. This encodes CASSHKGRGGRDEQFF.

Comments on this clone: Mismatch with germline at one junction end may stem from a read error. The chain has TRBV7-2 and TRBJ2-7; 7 nucleotides line up with TRBD1. CDR1 and CDR2 from the germline V gene are SGHTA and FQGNSA. The CDR3 loop spans 15 amino acids. CDR3 amino acids: CASTLQQGIGYEQYF. DNA of the CDR3: TGTGCCAGCACCTTACAACAGGGGATAGGGTACGAGCAGTACTTC.

The chain employs TRBV7-2 and TRBJ1-1; D gene unclear. Germline V lookup: CDR1 SGHTA, CDR2 FQGNSA. V was cut by 2 bases and J by 11 bases, with 12 bases left in between. The CDR3 is made up of 12 amino acids. CDR3 region: CASSLLGPRAFF. CDR3 sequence (DNA): TGTGCCAGCAGCTTATTGGGTCCGAGGGCTTTCTTT. Full variable domain (outside the CDR3, taken from reference TRBV7-2 and TRBJ1-1): GAGVSQSPSNKVTEKGKDVELRCDPISGHTALYWYRQSLGQGLEFLIYFQGNSAPDKSGLPSDRFSAERTGGSVSTLTIQRTQQEDSAVYLCASSLLGPRAFFGQGTRLTVV.

CDR3 amino acids: CASSLYWGDQPQHF. The CDR3 DNA reads TGTGCCAGCAGTTTATACTGGGGGGATCAGCCCCAGCATTTT. J is TRBJ1-5 and V is TRBV27; D perhaps matches TRBD1 (5 bases). CDR1 and CDR2 (germline): MNHEY, SMNVEV (reference sequence). V was cut by 1 base and J by 5 bases, with 9 bases left in between. The CDR3 totals 14 residues.

J is TRBJ1-2 and V is TRBV20-1; D may be TRBD1 (6 bases). The CDR3 length is 11 residues. The V gene lost 8 bases and the J gene lost 4 bases, with 11 bases spanning the gap. Germline V gene sequence: CDR1 DFQATT, CDR2 SNEGSKA (reference sequence). This CDR3 reads CSTAGAYGYTF. CDR3 nucleotide sequence: TGCAGTACGGCGGGGGCCTATGGCTACACCTTC.